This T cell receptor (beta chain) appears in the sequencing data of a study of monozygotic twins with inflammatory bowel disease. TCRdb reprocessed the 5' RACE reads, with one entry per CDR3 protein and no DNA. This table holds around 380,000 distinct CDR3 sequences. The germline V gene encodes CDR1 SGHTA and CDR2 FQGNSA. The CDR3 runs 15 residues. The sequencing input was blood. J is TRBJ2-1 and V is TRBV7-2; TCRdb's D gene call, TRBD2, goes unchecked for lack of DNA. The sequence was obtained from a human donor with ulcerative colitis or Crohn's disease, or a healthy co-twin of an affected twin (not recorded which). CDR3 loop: CASSLERGGSNEQFF.